The table lists the clone carrying this T cell receptor beta chain with many counts. These data originate in a study of regulatory T cells in long-lasting Graves disease. Arm-PCR with iRepertoire HTBI primers amplified the CDR3 regions for these TCR beta libraries. Using its own MiXCR run on the multiplex PCR reads, TCRdb lists one record per CDR3 protein. This repertoire shows 420,000 or so distinct CDR3 sequences, about 16% found once; its top ten account for about 25%. The CDR3 sequence is 18 residues long. V dropped 4 bases and J dropped 5; count of bases not matched to a gene: 15. Time point described: newly diagnosed GD, antithyroid drugs for less than 3 months. TCR sequences were obtained from RNA taken from PBMCs. These data were also filed under a second study, of T cells in Graves' hyperthyroidism and ophthalmopathy. That study adds: Ophthalmopathy cases were set apart from stable hyperthyroidism by a 13 V-J model. The model foresaw ophthalmopathy a median around seven months prior to onset.

Sequencing used peripheral blood mononuclear cells (PBMCs), obtained at new diagnosis, from a patient treated with antithyroid drugs. This receptor was identified in a woman in her late teens or twenties with Graves disease. The rearrangement links TRBV12-3 or TRBV12-4 to TRBJ2-7, with 12 bases lining up with TRBD2. The CDR3 is CASSSEFGLAGLRNEQYF. The DNA for the CDR3 is TGTGCCAGCAGTTCGGAGTTCGGACTAGCGGGACTTCGGAACGAGCAGTACTTC.